Listed here are 32 T cell receptor beta chains from one sample, sequenced in a study of monozygotic twins with cystic fibrosis. The repertoire was sequenced with immunoSEQ multiplex PCR; TCRdb's copy has only in-frame clones and lacks some. The repertoire holds about 36,000 clones, with around 90% as singletons. Specimen: blood. These receptors all come from a boy under 10 years old with cystic fibrosis.

The V gene is TRBV5-6, the J gene TRBJ2-7, with D unclear. The CDR3 runs to 15 residues. From germline, CDR1 is SGHDT and CDR2 YYEEEE. V was trimmed by 3 bases and J by 0 bases, leaving 13 bases between them. The CDR3 sequence: CASSSWTTGSYEQYF. CDR3 coding DNA: TGTGCCAGCAGCTCGTGGACGACCGGCTCCTACGAGCAGTACTTC.

The chain recombines TRBV19 with TRBJ1-4, with 9 bases aligning to TRBD1. Germline CDR1 LNHDA, CDR2 SQIVND (reference sequence). V lost 7 bases, J lost 7 bases, and 4 bases stayed unmatched. CDR3 length equals 13 residues. The DNA of the CDR3 is TGTGCCAGTACGCGACAGGGGGTTGAAAAACTGTTTTTT. Protein product: CASTRQGVEKLFF.

Here the CDR3 DNA reads TGTGCCAGCAGTGAGTCAGCCCTCAGACCTGGAAACACCATATATTTT. Amino acid sequence: CASSESALRPGNTIYF. The chain couples TRBV6-1 to TRBJ1-3; D is uncertain. Germline lookup yields CDR1 MNHNS and CDR2 SASEGT. This CDR3 is 16 amino acids long. The ends were cut back, 3 bases at V and 2 bases at J, with 14 bases in the middle.

The chain carries TRBV10-3 and TRBJ1-1; D is uncertain. The germline CDR1 and CDR2 sequences are ENHRY and SYGVKD. V lost 7 bases, J lost 1 base, and 10 bases lay in between. The CDR3 has 13 residues. CDR3 DNA sequence: TGTGCCATCAAAGGCCAGGAGAACACTGAAGCTTTCTTT. This codes for CAIKGQENTEAFF.

V is TRBV11-2 and J is TRBJ1-3; D ambiguous. The CDR3 runs 17 residues. Germline-derived CDR1 and CDR2 are SGHAT and FQNNGV. The ends were cut back, 5 bases at V and 4 bases at J, with 21 bases in the middle. The CDR3 bases are TGTGCCAGCAGCCCTTCCCAAGGACTTTTGAACGGAAACACCATATATTTT. This translates into CASSPSQGLLNGNTIYF.

As DNA, the CDR3 is TGTGCCAGCAGTTACTCCTCCGGGCCCCAGCATTTT. The encoded protein is CASSYSSGPQHF. The chain recombines TRBV6-6 with TRBJ1-5; D unclear. The CDR3 contains 12 residues. Germline CDR1 and CDR2: MNHNY and SVGAGI (reference sequence). Between the trimmed V and J ends, which lost 0 bases and 9 bases, there was a span of 6 bases.

The chain has TRBV9 and TRBJ1-2, with 7 bases fitting TRBD1. V shed 0 bases, J shed 8 bases, and the junction held 4 bases outside the gene matches. The CDR3 has 13 residues. CDR1 is SGDLS and CDR2 is YYNGEE in the germline V gene. CDR3 coding DNA: TGTGCCAGCAGCGTAGGACAGGGAGAGGGCTACACCTTC. This gives the protein CASSVGQGEGYTF. Full variable domain (remainder filled in from reference TRBV9 and TRBJ1-2): DSGVTQTPKHLITATGQRVTLRCSPRSGDLSVYWYQQSLDQGLQFLIQYYNGEERAKGNILERFSAQQFPDLHSELNLSSLELGDSALYFCASSVGQGEGYTFGSGTRLTVV.

V gene TRBV4-1 combines with J gene TRBJ1-6; a weak D match, TRBD1 (5 bases). Looked up from germline, CDR1 is MGHRA and CDR2 is YSYEKL. The V gene lost 0 bases and the J gene lost 16 bases, with 13 bases spanning the gap. The CDR3 loop spans 13 amino acids. Here the CDR3 DNA reads TGCGCCAGCAGCCAAGAATTAGGGGACTGGCTCCACTTT. Its protein product is CASSQELGDWLHF.

The J gene is TRBJ2-7, the V gene TRBV9; the D gene is possibly TRBD1 (6 bases). Trimming pared 3 bases from V and 2 bases from J, leaving 12 bases between. In germline, CDR1 is SGDLS, CDR2 YYNGEE. The CDR3 extends over 14 amino acids. The CDR3 nucleotides are TGTGCCAGCAGCGCCGTCCGGGACACCTACGAGCAGTACTTC. This gives the protein CASSAVRDTYEQYF.

The chain combines TRBV5-8 with TRBJ1-2; D uncertain. V was pared by 4 bases and J by 0 bases, with 13 bases between. The germline gives CDR1 SGHTS, CDR2 YDEGEE. There are 15 residues in the CDR3. The DNA for the CDR3 is TGTGCCAGCAGCCGAAACGGCAGTCCTAACTATGGCTACACCTTC. Amino acids: CASSRNGSPNYGYTF.

This clone appeared once. This chain uses TRBV19 with TRBJ1-2, with D perhaps TRBD1 (5 bases). The CDR3 contains 14 residues. Germline CDR1 and CDR2: LNHDA and SQIVND (reference sequence). V shed 5 bases and J shed 1 base, with 11 bases lying between them. The CDR3 DNA reads as TGTGCCAGTAGTCCGGAGACAGTTAACTATGGCTACACCTTC. It encodes CASSPETVNYGYTF.

This chain uses TRBV11-3 with TRBJ1-6, with 8 bases matching TRBD1. This CDR3 contains 16 residues. Losses at the gene ends were 0 bases for V and 6 bases for J; bases not matched to a gene: 4. CDR1 SGHNT and CDR2 YENEEA come from the germline V gene. The CDR3 here is CASSLDPTGANSPLHF. CDR3 coding DNA: TGTGCCAGCAGCTTAGACCCGACAGGGGCTAATTCACCCCTCCACTTT.

The CDR3 region is CASSRDSKNNSPLHF. The DNA for the CDR3 is TGTGCCAGCAGTAGGGACAGCAAAAATAATTCACCCCTCCACTTT. The V call is TRBV6-5, the J call TRBJ1-6, with 7 nucleotides matching TRBD1. Per germline, CDR1 MNHEY and CDR2 SVGAGI. The ends lost 5 bases at V and 5 bases at J; junction bases unmatched: 6. There are 15 residues in the CDR3.

This clone was picked up a small number of times. V and J are TRBV9 and TRBJ1-6; D unclear. Trimming pared 0 bases from V and 7 bases from J, leaving 8 bases between. The CDR3 totals 14 residues. Germline CDR1 and CDR2: SGDLS and YYNGEE. CDR3 protein: CASSVGEWNSPLHF. The DNA of the CDR3 is TGTGCCAGCAGCGTAGGGGAATGGAATTCACCCCTCCACTTT.

The CDR3 loop is CSVLLGAWETQYF. The CDR3 DNA reads TGCAGCGTTTTGCTGGGGGCCTGGGAGACCCAGTACTTC. V gene TRBV29-1 combines with J gene TRBJ2-5; tentatively, D is TRBD1 (6 bases). Germline CDR1 reads SQVTM; CDR2 reads ANQGSEA. Trimming pared 5 bases from V and 5 bases from J, leaving 15 bases between. The CDR3 has 13 residues.

The V and J genes are TRBV19 and TRBJ2-1, with D maybe TRBD1 (5 bases). The CDR3 consists of 15 residues. Trimming took off 3 bases at V and 8 bases at J, with 17 bases between the two ends. Per the germline V gene, CDR1 is LNHDA and CDR2 is SQIVND (reference sequence). The CDR3 reads CASSMALIRGDEQFF. The CDR3, as DNA: TGTGCCAGTAGTATGGCGCTGATAAGGGGTGATGAGCAGTTCTTC.

The genes are TRBV9 and TRBJ2-1; the match to TRBD2 covers 9 bases. The V segment lost 2 bases and the J segment 1 base; nucleotides outside the gene matches: 4. Germline V gene sequence: CDR1 SGDLS, CDR2 YYNGEE. The CDR3 length is 16 residues. Here the CDR3 reads CASSVGGGASYNEQFF. The CDR3 bases are TGTGCCAGCAGCGTTGGCGGGGGGGCGTCCTACAATGAGCAGTTCTTC.

This rearrangement joins TRBV13 to TRBJ1-2, with a tentative D call TRBD1 (6 bases). The CDR3 consists of 18 residues. The germline V gene has CDR1 PRHDT and CDR2 FYEKMQ (reference sequence). V gave up 5 bases and J gave up 4 bases, with 26 bases separating them. DNA for the CDR3: TGTGCCAGCAGCCCCACCGGTGATGCGGACAGATTCCTCTATGGCTACACCTTC. The encoded protein is CASSPTGDADRFLYGYTF.

The chain has TRBV6-5 and TRBJ1-1; D is unresolved. The germline V gene has CDR1 MNHEY and CDR2 SVGAGI. The CDR3 length is 12 residues. V was cut by 5 bases and J by 7 bases, with 11 bases left in between. The CDR3 sequence is CASSPPWGEAFF. Here the CDR3 DNA reads TGTGCCAGCAGTCCCCCTTGGGGTGAAGCTTTCTTT.

This clone showed up just once. V and J are TRBV6-6 and TRBJ2-5, with 9 bases lining up with TRBD1. V dropped 2 bases and J dropped 7; count of bases not matched to a gene: 8. Germline V gene data show CDR1 as MNHNY and CDR2 as SVGAGI (reference sequence). The CDR3 contains 15 residues. The CDR3 nucleotides read TGTGCCAGCAGTTACGGGACAGGGTCGTTCGGGACCCAGTACTTC. Its protein is CASSYGTGSFGTQYF.

J is TRBJ2-7 and V is TRBV7-8; TRBD1 or TRBD2 may be the D gene (5 bases each). Trimming removed 6 bases from V and 4 bases from J, with 19 bases in between. Germline CDR1 reads SGHVS; CDR2 reads FQNEAQ. The CDR3 has 15 amino acids. The CDR3 reads CASRHGWPGLYEQYF. In DNA form, the CDR3 reads TGTGCCAGCAGACATGGGTGGCCGGGGCTATACGAGCAGTACTTC.

V usage is TRBV15 and J usage is TRBJ1-4; D gene uncertain. CDR3 length: 18 residues. In germline, CDR1 is LNHNV, CDR2 YYDKDF (reference sequence). The V end lost 0 bases, the J end lost 8 bases, and 22 bases lay between the germline ends. The CDR3 nucleotides are TGTGCCACCAGCAGAGATTTGTCCGCCGGGGTATTGGGGGAAAAACTGTTTTTT. Amino acids: CATSRDLSAGVLGEKLFF.

This clone was detected a few times. The chain couples TRBV4-1 to TRBJ2-7; 11 positions match TRBD2. Germline V lookup: CDR1 MGHRA, CDR2 YSYEKL. CDR3 size: 15 residues. V trimming: 2 bases; J trimming: 3 bases; junction bases outside the gene matches: 3. This CDR3 reads CASSQSLAGGYEQYF. CDR3 DNA: TGCGCCAGCAGCCAAAGTCTAGCGGGGGGCTACGAGCAGTACTTC.

This rearrangement joins TRBV6-5 to TRBJ2-3; D unclear. This CDR3 region has 12 residues. CDR1 and CDR2 (germline): MNHEY, SVGAGI. The V end was cut by 0 bases, the J end by 8 bases, with 6 bases between. In nucleotides, the CDR3 is TGTGCCAGCAGTTACTCAGGGTTTACGCAGTATTTT. It yields the protein CASSYSGFTQYF.

V gene TRBV4-3 combines with J gene TRBJ1-1; D is undetermined. Trimming removed 0 bases at V and 1 base at J, with 6 bases between. The germline gives CDR1 LGHNA, CDR2 YSLEER. The CDR3 is 14 amino acids. The CDR3 spells CASSQDRGNTEAFF. The CDR3 nucleotides read TGCGCCAGCAGCCAAGATCGGGGGAACACTGAAGCTTTCTTT.

This rearrangement joins TRBV25-1 to TRBJ1-1, with TRBD1 as a possible D gene (5 bases). V shed 2 bases and J shed 0 bases, with 19 bases lying between them. CDR3 length: 18 residues. Germline-derived CDR1 and CDR2 are MGHDK and SYGVNS. The CDR3 here is CASSERGPYVGMNTEAFF. The DNA for the CDR3 is TGTGCCAGCAGTGAACGGGGACCCTACGTCGGGATGAACACTGAAGCTTTCTTT. The full variable domain, in which reference TRBV25-1 and TRBJ1-1 provide the parts outside the CDR3, is EADIYQTPRYLVIGTGKKITLECSQTMGHDKMYWYQQDPGMELHLIHYSYGVNSTEKGDLSSESTVSRIRTEHFPLTLESARPSHTSQYLCASSERGPYVGMNTEAFFGQGTRLTVV.

The V and J genes are TRBV14 and TRBJ1-1; TRBD1 might be the D (5 bases). CDR1 and CDR2 from the germline V gene are SGHDN and FVKESK. V dropped 4 bases and J dropped 3 bases, with 12 bases sitting between them. The CDR3 totals 14 residues. The CDR3 sequence: CASSPNTGDTEAFF. The CDR3 region has the DNA TGTGCCAGCAGCCCAAACACGGGGGACACTGAAGCTTTCTTT.

The chain carries TRBV7-2 and TRBJ1-3; TRBD1 agrees at 8 bases. V lost 1 base, J lost 8 bases, and 4 bases stayed unmatched. The CDR3 spans 14 residues. Per the germline V gene, CDR1 is SGHTA and CDR2 is FQGNSA. The CDR3 bases are TGTGCCAGCAGCTTAGTCGGACAGGGAGACACCATATATTTT. This gives the protein CASSLVGQGDTIYF.

The chain couples TRBV2 to TRBJ2-5; 8 nucleotides agree with TRBD1. The germline V gene has CDR1 SNHLY and CDR2 FYNNEI. CDR3 length equals 13 residues. With 7 bases clipped from V and 2 bases from J, the junction kept 3 bases outside the gene matches. The CDR3 region is CASTYRGQETQYF. CDR3 nucleotide sequence: TGTGCCAGCACCTACAGGGGGCAAGAGACCCAGTACTTC.

The rearrangement links TRBV10-3 to TRBJ2-3; 10 bases line up with TRBD1. Per the germline V gene, CDR1 is ENHRY and CDR2 is SYGVKD. V lost 3 bases and J lost 3; bases outside the gene matches: 21. The CDR3 runs to 21 residues. This CDR3 is CAISDLTGGRGVSVETDTQYF. DNA for the CDR3: TGTGCCATCAGTGATTTGACAGGGGGCCGCGGTGTGTCTGTCGAAACAGATACGCAGTATTTT.

V and J are TRBV5-4 and TRBJ1-4; the D is unclear. The germline CDR1 and CDR2 sequences are SGHNT and YYREEE (reference sequence). Trimming shortened V by 0 bases and J by 8 bases, and 8 bases separated the two germline ends. The CDR3 extends over 13 amino acids. DNA for the CDR3: TGTGCCAGCAGCTTGGATCCGGGGGAAAAACTGTTTTTT. It translates to CASSLDPGEKLFF.

This chain uses TRBV7-8 with TRBJ1-3, with D hard to call. Trimming cost V 4 bases and J 0 bases, with 13 bases left between them. The CDR3 runs to 16 residues. Germline CDR1 SGHVS, CDR2 FQNEAQ. The CDR3 DNA reads as TGTGCCAGCAGCTCGCGCCGGGTCCCCTCTGGAAACACCATATATTTT. This gives the protein CASSSRRVPSGNTIYF.